One and the same sample provided the 10 T cell receptor beta chains below, sequenced in a study of CD8 T cells in ankylosing spondylitis (dated by TCRdb to about 2017). Library method: 5' RACE. The sequencing machine was an Illumina HiSeq 2500. The public reads were quality trimmed at Q25 with fastp and then assembled into clones with MiXCR by TCRdb, keeping productive beta chains. CDR3 protein sequences are deduplicated, and each keeps its most common genes and DNA. In this sample the table shows around 13,000 distinct CDR3 sequences, approximately 2.8% of which occur a single time. The ten largest clonotypes hold roughly 9.4% of the sample. The material sequenced was blood, either unsorted or a sorted T cell fraction (not recorded which). The receptor source for this set is a male donor with ankylosing spondylitis or in good health (not recorded which).

This clonotype was observed at least ten times. This chain connects TRBV9 to TRBJ2-5; 8 bases are a match to TRBD2. This CDR3 has 18 residues. Per germline, CDR1 SGDLS and CDR2 YYNGEE. J gave up 1 base and V 0 bases, and 11 bases lay outside the gene matches. This CDR3 is CASSVGGSGAGVQETQYF. CDR3 DNA: TGTGCCAGCAGCGTAGGGGGATCGGGAGCGGGGGTCCAAGAGACCCAGTACTTC.

By its share, this clonotype is medium-sized. This sequence joins TRBV9 and TRBJ1-3, with D possibly being TRBD1 (5 bases). Per germline, CDR1 SGDLS and CDR2 YYNGEE. Deletions cut 3 bases from V and 4 bases from J, with 11 bases between. This CDR3 is built from 14 residues. The CDR3 DNA follows: TGTGCCAGCAGCGAACATAGGGGAGGAAACACCATATATTTT. Its protein product is CASSEHRGGNTIYF.

This clonotype appeared a few times. The V call is TRBV9, the J call TRBJ1-2; D is undetermined. With 0 bases removed from V and 7 bases from J, the gap between germline ends came to 10 bases. Germline CDR1 SGDLS, CDR2 YYNGEE. CDR3 size: 13 residues. The CDR3 bases are TGTGCCAGCAGCGTAGGTGTGGATCTTGGCTACACCTTC. It is translated as CASSVGVDLGYTF.

This clonotype was counted at least ten times. The rearrangement links TRBV9 to TRBJ2-7, with D tentatively TRBD1 (6 bases). Trimming pared 0 bases from V and 1 base from J, leaving 11 bases between. This CDR3 spans 15 amino acids. Germline values: CDR1 SGDLS, CDR2 YYNGEE. Written as DNA, the CDR3 is TGTGCCAGCAGCGTAGAAGTAGGGGGTTCCTACGAGCAGTACTTC. It is translated as CASSVEVGGSYEQYF.

The sample holds many counts of this clonotype. The chain joins TRBV9 to TRBJ1-1; TRBD1 matches at 8 bases. Germline CDR1 is SGDLS and CDR2 is YYNGEE. The J segment lost 6 bases and the V segment lost 0 bases, leaving 7 bases of the junction unmatched. The CDR3 has 15 amino acids. The DNA for the CDR3 is TGTGCCAGCAGCGTAGTGATGACAGGGGCCGCTGAAGCTTTCTTT. Translation gives CASSVVMTGAAEAFF.

This clonotype was detected ten times or more. V is TRBV9 and J is TRBJ1-3; maybe TRBD1 (5 bases). The V gene lost 3 bases and the J gene lost 5 bases, with 18 bases spanning the gap. Germline V gene lookup returns CDR1 SGDLS and CDR2 YYNGEE. The CDR3 is 16 amino acids. The CDR3 DNA is TGTGCCAGCAGCGCCATTCCGGGAGGGGACCGAAACACCATATATTTT. This codes for CASSAIPGGDRNTIYF.

In its sample, this clonotype was seen many times. V usage is TRBV9 and J usage is TRBJ1-2; D is ambiguous. Trimming removed 2 bases from V and 8 bases from J, with 10 bases in between. The length of the CDR3 is 12 residues. CDR1 and CDR2 (germline): SGDLS, YYNGEE. The CDR3: CASSVPLGGYTF. The CDR3 DNA is TGTGCCAGCAGCGTCCCCTTAGGGGGCTACACCTTC.

This clonotype was seen repeatedly, ten times or more. CDR3 nucleotide sequence: TGTGCCAGCAGCGTATTAGGGGCGACAGATACGCAGTATTTT. Protein sequence: CASSVLGATDTQYF. The gene calls are TRBV9 and TRBJ2-3; weak D call: TRBD1 (5 bases). Germline CDR1 is SGDLS and CDR2 is YYNGEE. Trimming pared 1 base from V and 3 bases from J, leaving 9 bases between. The CDR3 is 14 amino acids.

This clonotype was seen ten or more times. The V call is TRBV9, the J call TRBJ2-1; 10 nucleotides line up with TRBD2. V lost 0 bases and J lost 8; bases outside the gene matches: 5. The germline V gene has CDR1 SGDLS and CDR2 YYNGEE. CDR3 size: 15 residues. The CDR3, as DNA: TGTGCCAGCAGCGTAGAAAGCGGGGGGGCGCATGAGCAGTTCTTC. Translated: CASSVESGGAHEQFF.

This clonotype was recorded at least ten times. The chain links TRBV9 to TRBJ2-1, with a weak D call TRBD2 (5 bases). Germline V lookup: CDR1 SGDLS, CDR2 YYNGEE. Trimming stripped 1 base from V and 2 bases from J, with 10 bases between. This CDR3 is built from 15 residues. The CDR3 loop is CASSVSTGTYNEQFF. The CDR3 bases are TGTGCCAGCAGCGTATCTACGGGGACCTACAATGAGCAGTTCTTC.